The 19 T cell receptor beta chains presented below share a single source sample, sequenced in a study of shared clonotypes between healthy human individuals. Profiled with immunoSEQ multiplex PCR; TCRdb holds only in-frame clones, not every one. The table includes 2,500,000 or so clones, 80% to 95% detected once. Sequenced material: naive CD4+ T cells from PBMCs. Sample subset: CD45RA+ positively selected. Receptor source: a man aged 18 to 35 in good health. Some clones in this sample may be carry-over from other donors' samples.

This clone has a single count. The chain links TRBV28 to TRBJ2-7; 7 bases match TRBD1. Germline CDR1 reads MDHEN; CDR2 reads SYDVKM. This CDR3 is 14 amino acids long. Trimming removed 3 bases from V and 7 bases from J; junction bases left unmatched: 9. CDR3: CASSFYTGVGEQYF. The DNA for the CDR3 is TGTGCCAGCAGTTTCTATACAGGGGTAGGGGAGCAGTACTTC.

J is TRBJ1-1 and V is TRBV9, with TRBD1 matching 7 bases. Per the germline V gene, CDR1 is SGDLS and CDR2 is YYNGEE. Trimming removed 0 bases from V and 10 bases from J; junction bases left unmatched: 9. This CDR3 spans 14 amino acids. As DNA, the CDR3 is TGTGCCAGCAGCGTAGGAATAGGGGGCTGGGGAGCTTTCTTT. Encoded protein: CASSVGIGGWGAFF.

The rearrangement links TRBV5-8 to TRBJ2-2, with 8 bases that match TRBD1. The CDR3 spans 15 residues. The junction had 7 bases not matched to a gene; V was cut back by 3 bases and J by 6 bases. In germline, CDR1 is SGHTS, CDR2 YDEGEE. The CDR3 DNA reads TGTGCCAGCAGCTACAGACTACAGGGGGCCGGGGAGCTGTTTTTT. Amino acids: CASSYRLQGAGELFF.

The J gene is TRBJ1-2, the V gene TRBV5-1; 8 nucleotides agree with TRBD1. The germline V gene encodes CDR1 SGHRS and CDR2 YFSETQ. This CDR3 has 14 amino acids. Trimming took 4 bases from V and 4 from J; bases not matched to a gene: 6. This chain's CDR3 is CASSQPTGAYGYTF. The DNA of the CDR3 is TGCGCCAGCAGCCAACCGACAGGGGCCTATGGCTACACCTTC. Using reference TRBV5-1 and TRBJ1-2 for the parts outside the CDR3, the full variable domain is KAGVTQTPRYLIKTRGQQVTLSCSPISGHRSVSWYQQTPGQGLQFLFEYFSETQRNKGNFPGRFSGRQFSNSRSEMNVSTLELGDSALYLCASSQPTGAYGYTFGSGTRLTVV.

The V and J genes are TRBV19 and TRBJ1-5; D might be TRBD1 (5 bases). This CDR3 contains 16 residues. Germline V gives CDR1 LNHDA, CDR2 SQIVND (reference sequence). V dropped 5 bases and J dropped 7 bases, with 21 bases sitting between them. The CDR3 coding sequence is TGTGCCAGTAGTCTACTCACCGGGACCGGGGACCAGCCCCAGCATTTT. Its translation: CASSLLTGTGDQPQHF.

The chain couples TRBV15 to TRBJ1-4; D remains ambiguous. Per germline, CDR1 LNHNV and CDR2 YYDKDF (reference sequence). This CDR3 has 16 amino acids. The V end was cut by 3 bases, the J end by 5 bases, with 16 bases between. This CDR3 is CATSRDLGRENEKLFF. The CDR3 DNA reads as TGTGCCACCAGCAGGGACCTTGGACGGGAGAATGAAAAACTGTTTTTT.

The CDR3 DNA follows: TGTGCCATCAGTACTTCCAGTGGGTATGGCTACACCTTC. It translates to CAISTSSGYGYTF. The chain couples TRBV10-3 to TRBJ1-2; D is ambiguous. Germline CDR1 is ENHRY and CDR2 is SYGVKD. The V and J ends lost 5 bases and 5 bases respectively, with 12 bases between them. CDR3 length: 13 residues.

This clone was seen a single time. The chain joins TRBV15 to TRBJ2-7; the match to TRBD2 covers 8 bases. Per germline, CDR1 LNHNV and CDR2 YYDKDF (reference sequence). V dropped 7 bases and J dropped 5; count of bases not matched to a gene: 7. The CDR3 sequence is 13 residues long. CDR3 region: CATNGREGNEQYF. The CDR3 nucleotides read TGTGCCACCAACGGCCGGGAGGGGAACGAGCAGTACTTC.

The J gene is TRBJ1-1, the V gene TRBV13, with 7 bases identical to TRBD1. The CDR3 consists of 15 residues. CDR1 is PRHDT and CDR2 is FYEKMQ in the germline V gene (reference sequence). Losses at the gene ends were 0 bases for V and 8 bases for J; bases not matched to a gene: 9. The CDR3 DNA is TGTGCCAGCAGCTTAGGACGACAGGGCGGGTCCGAAGCTTTCTTT. It specifies CASSLGRQGGSEAFF.

The chain links TRBV11-1 to TRBJ2-5, with TRBD1 identical over 7 bases. Trimming cost V 5 bases and J 1 base; bases outside gene matches: 4. Germline V gene data show CDR1 as SGHAT and CDR2 as FQDESV (reference sequence). The CDR3 has 14 residues. CDR3 sequence reads: CASSHRGFQETQYF. CDR3 sequence (DNA): TGTGCCAGCAGCCACAGGGGTTTCCAAGAGACCCAGTACTTC.

Details on this clone: Other DNA sequences within the sample encode an identical CDR3. This chain joins TRBV28 and TRBJ2-2; D is perhaps TRBD1 (5 bases). With 2 bases removed from V and 3 bases from J, the gap between germline ends came to 7 bases. The V gene's germline CDR1 is MDHEN and CDR2 SYDVKM. The CDR3 is made up of 14 amino acids. In DNA, the CDR3 is TGTGCCAGCAGTTTAAGACAGTACACCGGGGAGCTGTTTTTT. This gives the protein CASSLRQYTGELFF.

The chain recombines TRBV12-2 with TRBJ1-4. TRBV12-2 is a pseudogene locus. This CDR3 region has 17 residues. The CDR3 loop is CASRLARGGPHSEKLFF. CDR3 sequence (DNA): TGTGCAAGTCGCTTAGCCCGGGGCGGGCCGCACTCTGAAAAACTGTTTTTT.

The gene calls are TRBV5-1 and TRBJ2-7; tentatively, D is TRBD2 (6 bases). Per germline, CDR1 SGHRS and CDR2 YFSETQ. V lost 0 bases and J lost 7, with 20 bases in between. This CDR3 comprises 16 residues. The DNA of the CDR3 is TGCGCCAGCAGCTTGGCCATGGCGGGGTCCTTGTATGAGCAGTACTTC. It specifies CASSLAMAGSLYEQYF.

This clone appeared a single time. The J gene is TRBJ2-2, the V gene TRBV7-9; 10 bases agree with TRBD2. Germline CDR1 SEHNR, CDR2 FQNEAQ (reference sequence). This CDR3 is built from 16 residues. Germline trimming cut 0 bases from V and 6 bases from J; bases unmatched to any gene: 4. The CDR3 loop is CASSLAAGGSPGELFF. CDR3 in DNA: TGTGCCAGCAGCTTAGCAGCGGGAGGGTCCCCCGGGGAGCTGTTTTTT.

V and J are TRBV4-1 and TRBJ1-5; no firm D call. The CDR3 contains 15 residues. With 4 bases removed from V and 5 bases from J, the gap between germline ends came to 15 bases. The germline CDR1 and CDR2 sequences are MGHRA and YSYEKL. The CDR3 DNA reads as TGCGCCAGCAGCCTTTCTGTTGGGCCTCATCAGCCCCAGCATTTT. It is translated as CASSLSVGPHQPQHF.

This rearrangement joins TRBV6-5 to TRBJ1-1; D call uncertain. V dropped 4 bases and J dropped 3 bases, with 15 bases sitting between them. Germline-derived CDR1 and CDR2 are MNHEY and SVGAGI. This CDR3 is built from 15 residues. The CDR3 nucleotides read TGTGCCAGCAGTTTTACGGGGTCCCCGGACACTGAAGCTTTCTTT. Translating it yields CASSFTGSPDTEAFF.

The rearrangement uses TRBV9 and TRBJ1-4, with D possibly TRBD1 on 6 matching bases. Germline CDR1 and CDR2: SGDLS and YYNGEE. With 5 bases removed from V and 0 bases from J, the gap between germline ends came to 14 bases. The CDR3 spans 16 residues. As DNA, the CDR3 is TGTGCCAGCAGTCCGCGACAGGAGCCAACTAATGAAAAACTGTTTTTT. This translates into CASSPRQEPTNEKLFF.

The V and J genes are TRBV5-1 and TRBJ2-5; TRBD1 is a possible D gene (6 bases). V gave up 5 bases and J gave up 4 bases, with 18 bases separating them. Germline CDR1 reads SGHRS; CDR2 reads YFSETQ. The length of the CDR3 is 15 residues. CDR3 region: CASRGDGTRGETQYF. The CDR3 region has the DNA TGCGCCAGCAGGGGAGACGGGACACGGGGAGAGACCCAGTACTTC.

The chain combines TRBV19 with TRBJ2-4; D unclear. This CDR3 contains 14 residues. In germline, CDR1 is LNHDA, CDR2 SQIVND (reference sequence). The V and J ends lost 5 bases and 9 bases respectively, with 17 bases between them. The CDR3 reads CASSPPSPRTIQYF. CDR3 nucleotide sequence: TGTGCCAGTAGTCCCCCGTCGCCCCGGACCATTCAGTACTTC.